The 8 T cell receptor beta chains given below trace back to one sample, sequenced in a study of T cells in Graves' hyperthyroidism and ophthalmopathy. What was amplified from RNA transcripts were TCR beta CDR3 regions. Researchers ran a first-round RT-PCR on the TCR CDR3 using the HTBI primer set. From the multiplex PCR reads, TCRdb called clonotypes with MiXCR, one entry per CDR3 protein. The sample has more than 350,000 distinct CDR3 sequences, about 14% seen once. Material: blood. These receptor sequences come from a woman younger than 45 with Graves' ophthalmopathy.

In its sample, this clonotype was seen many times. V gene TRBV28 combines with J gene TRBJ1-5; D is unclear. The CDR3 loop spans 15 amino acids. Trimming removed 6 bases from V and 6 bases from J, with 18 bases in between. Germline values: CDR1 MDHEN, CDR2 SYDVKM. CDR3 in amino acids: CASRMDSSTRQPQHF. CDR3 sequence (DNA): TGTGCCAGCAGAATGGACTCGTCTACACGTCAGCCCCAGCATTTT. The whole variable domain, filled in from reference TRBV28 and TRBJ1-5, reads DVKVTQSSRYLVKRTGEKVFLECVQDMDHENMFWYRQDPGLGLRLIYFSYDVKMKEKGDIPEGYSVSREKKERFSLILESASTNQTSMYLCASRMDSSTRQPQHFGDGTRLSIL.

This clonotype appeared many times. The J gene is TRBJ1-1, the V gene TRBV28; no firm D call. V was cut by 3 bases and J by 5 bases, with 10 bases left in between. This CDR3 is built from 13 residues. Germline CDR1 and CDR2: MDHEN and SYDVKM. The CDR3: CASSFGWGTEAFF. Written as DNA, the CDR3 is TGTGCCAGCAGTTTTGGATGGGGAACTGAAGCTTTCTTT.

At least ten counts were recorded for this clonotype. The chain is built from TRBV28 and TRBJ2-7; D is ambiguous. CDR1 MDHEN and CDR2 SYDVKM come from the germline V gene. V gave up 2 bases and J gave up 1 base, with 3 bases separating them. The CDR3 runs 12 residues. The CDR3 DNA is TGTGCCAGCAGTTTACTGTCCTACGAGCAGTACTTC. Translating it yields CASSLLSYEQYF.

This clonotype was seen repeatedly, ten times or more. The gene calls are TRBV6-2 or TRBV6-3 and TRBJ2-5; D could derive from TRBD1 or TRBD2 (5 bases each). The V end lost 0 bases, the J end lost 2 bases, and 10 bases lay between the germline ends. The CDR3 is 15 amino acids. Germline loops: CDR1 MNHEY, CDR2 SVGEGT. CDR3 nucleotides: TGTGCCAGCAGTTACTCGATGGGGGTACAAGAGACCCAGTACTTC. It yields the protein CASSYSMGVQETQYF.

This clonotype was counted ten times or more. This chain joins TRBV28 and TRBJ2-5; weak D call: TRBD2 (7 bases). V was trimmed by 2 bases and J by 2 bases, leaving 18 bases between them. This CDR3 contains 17 residues. Germline V gives CDR1 MDHEN, CDR2 SYDVKM. CDR3 in amino acids: CASSLPIRGGKQETQYF. The CDR3 nucleotides read TGTGCCAGCAGTTTACCAATAAGGGGGGGGAAACAAGAGACCCAGTACTTC. The complete variable domain, with remaining parts taken from reference TRBV28 and TRBJ2-5, reads DVKVTQSSRYLVKRTGEKVFLECVQDMDHENMFWYRQDPGLGLRLIYFSYDVKMKEKGDIPEGYSVSREKKERFSLILESASTNQTSMYLCASSLPIRGGKQETQYFGPGTRLLVL.

This clonotype occurred a few times. The chain combines TRBV6-1 with TRBJ1-1; D might be TRBD1 (6 bases). Trimming shortened V by 5 bases and J by 4 bases, and 29 bases separated the two germline ends. Germline lookup yields CDR1 MNHNS and CDR2 SASEGT. CDR3 size: 19 residues. The CDR3 nucleotides are TGTGCCAGCAGTCAGGACAGAGGAGCAAAGAAAGCCCGGCGCACTGAAGCTTTCTTT. It specifies CASSQDRGAKKARRTEAFF.

A few counts support this clonotype. The genes are TRBV12-3 or TRBV12-4 and TRBJ1-2; D is perhaps TRBD1 (5 bases). Trimming left V 5 bases short and J 5 bases short, with 12 bases between. There are 13 residues in the CDR3. CDR3 bases: TGTGCCAGCAGTATCCGGGACGATTATGGCTACACCTTC. Encoded protein: CASSIRDDYGYTF.

This clonotype was detected a few times. The gene calls are TRBV29-1 and TRBJ2-7; tentatively, D is TRBD1 (6 bases). V shed 4 bases and J shed 4 bases, with 11 bases lying between them. This CDR3 is built from 12 residues. CDR1 is SQVTM, CDR2 ANQGSEA, per germline. The CDR3 sequence is CSVGTAGYEQYF. The CDR3 DNA is TGCAGCGTTGGGACAGCCGGGTACGAGCAGTACTTC.